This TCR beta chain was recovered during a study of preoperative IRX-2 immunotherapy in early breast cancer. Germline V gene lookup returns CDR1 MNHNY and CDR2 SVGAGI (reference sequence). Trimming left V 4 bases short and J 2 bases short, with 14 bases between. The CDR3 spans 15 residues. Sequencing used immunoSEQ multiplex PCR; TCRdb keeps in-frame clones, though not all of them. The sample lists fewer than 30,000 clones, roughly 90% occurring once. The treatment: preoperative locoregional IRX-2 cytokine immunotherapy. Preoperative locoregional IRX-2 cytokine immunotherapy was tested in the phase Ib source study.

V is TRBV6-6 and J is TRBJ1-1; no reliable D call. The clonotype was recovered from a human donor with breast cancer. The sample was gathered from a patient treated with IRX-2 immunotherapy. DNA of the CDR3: TGTGCCAGCAGTTCTGGTTGGCCATTAAACACTGAAGCTTTCTTT. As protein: CASSSGWPLNTEAFF.